The rows below give T cell receptor beta chains drawn from one sample of a study of HIV-infected patients and healthy controls. TCRdb re-called the 5' RACE reads with MiXCR, one entry per CDR3 protein. The sample has some 20,000 distinct CDR3 sequences; about 9% are singletons. The sequencing here drew on blood, taken during antiretroviral therapy. Source of these receptors: an adult with HIV infection. Each CDR3 is given with its conserved first and last residue. D genes are given only for firm matches. Size is stated for part of the rows, as once, few or many counts, or as a class when the clone is expanded.

J gene: TRBJ2-7
clone size: few
D gene: NA
V gene: TRBV11-2
CDR3 protein: CASSLTDGPYEQYF
CDR3 DNA: TGTGCTAGCAGCTTAACGGACGGCCCCTACGAGCAGTACTTC

J gene: TRBJ2-3
clone size: many
D gene: TRBD2
V gene: TRBV4-1
CDR3 protein: CASRSGLAGVGTDTQYF
CDR3 DNA: TGCGCCAGCAGATCGGGACTAGCGGGAGTCGGCACAGATACGCAGTATTTT

J gene: TRBJ1-4
clone size: medium-sized
D gene: NA
V gene: TRBV5-6
CDR3 protein: CASSPKGLRGEKLFF
CDR3 DNA: TGTGCCAGCAGCCCAAAGGGCCTTAGAGGTGAAAAACTGTTTTTT

J gene: TRBJ1-4
clone size: few
D gene: NA
V gene: TRBV20-1
CDR3 protein: CSARRDNNEKLFF
CDR3 DNA: TGCAGTGCTCGACGGGACAATAATGAAAAACTGTTTTTT

J gene: TRBJ2-2
clone size: many
D gene: TRBD1
V gene: TRBV3-1
CDR3 protein: CASSLDRANTGELFF
CDR3 DNA: TGTGCCAGCAGCCTGGACAGGGCGAACACCGGGGAGCTGTTTTTT

J gene: TRBJ2-7
clone size: many
D gene: TRBD2
V gene: TRBV6-1
CDR3 protein: CASSPGDSGTSYEQYF
CDR3 DNA: TGTGCCAGCAGTCCAGGGGATAGCGGGACTTCCTACGAGCAGTACTTC

J gene: TRBJ2-1
clone size: many
D gene: NA
V gene: TRBV7-8
CDR3 protein: CASTLYRSNNEQFF
CDR3 DNA: TGTGCCAGCACCCTTTACCGGTCAAACAATGAGCAGTTCTTC

J gene: TRBJ2-1
clone size: many
D gene: TRBD1
V gene: TRBV12-3/TRBV12-4
CDR3 protein: CASSFPGQGTNEQFF
CDR3 DNA: TGTGCCAGCAGTTTTCCGGGACAGGGGACCAATGAGCAGTTCTTC

J gene: TRBJ2-5
clone size: large
D gene: NA
V gene: TRBV28
CDR3 protein: CASSLESGAGQETQYF
CDR3 DNA: TGTGCCAGCAGTTTAGAATCAGGGGCAGGGCAAGAGACCCAGTACTTC

J gene: TRBJ1-4
clone size: many
D gene: NA
V gene: TRBV6-1
CDR3 protein: CASSEVVPDEKLFF
CDR3 DNA: TGTGCCAGCAGTGAAGTCGTTCCGGATGAAAAACTGTTTTTT

J gene: TRBJ1-5
clone size: NA
D gene: NA
V gene: TRBV30
CDR3 protein: CAWSMQVGNQPQHF
CDR3 DNA: TGTGCCTGGAGTATGCAGGTCGGCAATCAGCCCCAGCATTTT

J gene: TRBJ2-1
clone size: many
D gene: TRBD2
V gene: TRBV9
CDR3 protein: CASSVEAGGPDEQFF
CDR3 DNA: TGTGCCAGCAGCGTAGAGGCGGGAGGTCCCGATGAGCAGTTCTTC

J gene: TRBJ2-1
clone size: many
D gene: TRBD1
V gene: TRBV12-3/TRBV12-4
CDR3 protein: CASSSSQGAGQFF
CDR3 DNA: TGTGCCAGCAGTTCCTCACAGGGGGCCGGCCAGTTCTTC

J gene: TRBJ1-1
clone size: NA
D gene: NA
V gene: TRBV19
CDR3 protein: CASSISHGNTEAFF
CDR3 DNA: TGTGCCAGTAGTATCTCACACGGGAACACTGAAGCTTTCTTT

J gene: TRBJ2-7
clone size: many
D gene: NA
V gene: TRBV6-5
CDR3 protein: CASSYSFPSGVSLDEQYF
CDR3 DNA: TGTGCCAGCAGTTACTCGTTCCCCTCGGGGGTGTCCCTGGACGAGCAGTACTTC

J gene: TRBJ2-3
clone size: many
D gene: NA
V gene: TRBV19
CDR3 protein: CASSIQATSTDTQYF
CDR3 DNA: TGTGCCAGTAGTATACAAGCTACTAGCACAGATACGCAGTATTTT

J gene: TRBJ1-2
clone size: NA
D gene: TRBD1
V gene: TRBV5-1
CDR3 protein: CASSLAEGGQYGYTF
CDR3 DNA: TGCGCCAGCAGCTTGGCCGAAGGGGGCCAATATGGCTACACCTTC

J gene: TRBJ2-5
clone size: many
D gene: NA
V gene: TRBV27
CDR3 protein: CASSLSGYQETQYF
CDR3 DNA: TGTGCCAGCAGTTTATCGGGATACCAAGAGACCCAGTACTTC

J gene: TRBJ2-7
clone size: many
D gene: TRBD2
V gene: TRBV3-1
CDR3 protein: CASSRPSASGGASYEQYF
CDR3 DNA: TGTGCCAGCAGCCGGCCCTCGGCTAGCGGGGGGGCCTCCTACGAGCAGTACTTC

J gene: TRBJ1-1
clone size: many
D gene: NA
V gene: TRBV20-1
CDR3 protein: CSASSGQRNTEAFF
CDR3 DNA: TGCAGTGCTTCTTCTGGACAGCGGAACACTGAAGCTTTCTTT

J gene: TRBJ2-2
clone size: NA
D gene: TRBD2
V gene: TRBV7-9
CDR3 protein: CASSKGLAGDNTGELFF
CDR3 DNA: TGTGCCAGCAGCAAGGGACTAGCGGGAGATAACACCGGGGAGCTGTTTTTT

J gene: TRBJ2-3
clone size: many
D gene: TRBD1
V gene: TRBV5-1
CDR3 protein: CASSSITGGRTDTQYF
CDR3 DNA: TGCGCCAGCAGCTCAATAACAGGGGGTCGCACAGATACGCAGTATTTT

J gene: TRBJ1-4
clone size: few
D gene: NA
V gene: TRBV5-1
CDR3 protein: CASSLEGRAANEKLFF
CDR3 DNA: TGCGCCAGCAGCTTGGAAGGGAGGGCGGCTAATGAAAAACTGTTTTTT

J gene: TRBJ2-2
clone size: many
D gene: NA
V gene: TRBV2
CDR3 protein: CASSETLLGAGELFF
CDR3 DNA: TGTGCCAGCAGTGAAACCCTCCTAGGCGCCGGGGAGCTGTTTTTT

J gene: TRBJ1-5
clone size: medium-sized
D gene: NA
V gene: TRBV28
CDR3 protein: CASNAGGSTYQPQHF
CDR3 DNA: TGTGCCAGCAACGCCGGCGGGTCAACTTATCAGCCCCAGCATTTT

J gene: TRBJ2-3
clone size: many
D gene: TRBD2
V gene: TRBV29-1
CDR3 protein: CSVQGLAGASLSTDTQYF
CDR3 DNA: TGCAGCGTTCAAGGACTAGCGGGAGCCTCCCTTAGCACAGATACGCAGTATTTT

J gene: TRBJ2-3
clone size: many
D gene: TRBD1
V gene: TRBV5-1
CDR3 protein: CASSLGIFDRGGSDTQYF
CDR3 DNA: TGCGCCAGCAGCTTGGGAATCTTCGACAGGGGTGGATCAGATACGCAGTATTTT

J gene: TRBJ2-2
clone size: NA
D gene: TRBD1
V gene: TRBV4-1
CDR3 protein: CASSIRTGDTGELFF
CDR3 DNA: TGCGCCAGCAGCATAAGGACAGGGGACACCGGGGAGCTGTTTTTT

J gene: TRBJ2-5
clone size: many
D gene: TRBD2
V gene: TRBV4-1
CDR3 protein: CASSQPIAGETQYF
CDR3 DNA: TGCGCCAGCAGCCAACCTATAGCGGGGGAGACCCAGTACTTC

J gene: TRBJ2-3
clone size: medium-sized
D gene: NA
V gene: TRBV4-1
CDR3 protein: CASSMEADTDTQYF
CDR3 DNA: TGCGCCAGCAGCATGGAGGCCGACACAGATACGCAGTATTTT

J gene: TRBJ2-3
clone size: many
D gene: NA
V gene: TRBV5-6
CDR3 protein: CASSFTPTNTDTQYF
CDR3 DNA: TGTGCCAGCAGCTTTACCCCGACTAACACAGATACGCAGTATTTT

J gene: TRBJ2-7
clone size: many
D gene: NA
V gene: TRBV7-2
CDR3 protein: CASAERALTYEQYF
CDR3 DNA: TGTGCCAGCGCGGAGAGGGCCTTAACCTACGAGCAGTACTTC

J gene: TRBJ1-5
clone size: many
D gene: TRBD1
V gene: TRBV6-2/TRBV6-3
CDR3 protein: CASNVQGDYNQPQHF
CDR3 DNA: TGTGCCAGCAACGTCCAGGGGGACTACAATCAGCCCCAGCATTTT